This TCR beta chain was recovered during a study of T-cell memory formation after mild COVID-19. Trimming cost V 6 bases and J 9 bases; bases outside gene matches: 17. The CDR3 length is 16 residues. Whole-study findings and limits: CD4+ contracting clones were mainly CM and EM; CD8+ ones, EMRA.

This clonotype has just a few counts. Its antigen is not known. TCRdb re-called the 5' RACE reads with MiXCR, one entry per CDR3 protein. This table has about 340,000 distinct CDR3 sequences, under 25% appearing once. Material: PBMCs or a T cell subset sorted from them (not recorded which). The rearrangement uses TRBV12-3 or TRBV12-4 and TRBJ2-1; 7 nucleotides match TRBD1. This clonotype originated in a man between 18 and 29 years old who had mild COVID-19 (a few samples of this study predate the infection). Cell type and time point are not known. The CDR3 nucleotides are TGTGCCAGCAGCTCGAGACAGGGTTGGACGTTCGGTGAGCAGTTCTTC. Amino acids: CASSSRQGWTFGEQFF.